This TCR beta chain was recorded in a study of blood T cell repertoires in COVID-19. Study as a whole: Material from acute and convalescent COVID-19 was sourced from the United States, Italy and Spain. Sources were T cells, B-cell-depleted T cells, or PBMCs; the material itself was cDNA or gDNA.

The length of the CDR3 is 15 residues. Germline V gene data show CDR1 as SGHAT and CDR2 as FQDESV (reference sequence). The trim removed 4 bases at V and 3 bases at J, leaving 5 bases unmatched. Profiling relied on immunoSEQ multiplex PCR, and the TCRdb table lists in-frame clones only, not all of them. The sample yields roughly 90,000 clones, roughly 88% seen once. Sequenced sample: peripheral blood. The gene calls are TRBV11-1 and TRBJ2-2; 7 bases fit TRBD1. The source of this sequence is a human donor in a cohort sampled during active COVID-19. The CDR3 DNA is TGTGCCAGCAGCTCCCGGGACAGATACACCGGGGAGCTGTTTTTT. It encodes CASSSRDRYTGELFF.